This T cell receptor (beta chain) comes out of a study of blood T cells in healthy people across ages (dated by TCRdb to between 2014 and 2017). Background on the whole study: In model experiments, template switching captured roughly one uniquely barcoded TCR beta cDNA molecule for every two T cells. Using deep sequencing normalized with unique cDNA molecular identifiers, the study measured how TCR beta repertoire diversity changes with age. The donors were divided into four age groups: young (average about 15 years), middle-aged (over 35), aged (roughly 66) and long-lived (roughly 86). For two donors (one aged 18 to 30 and one aged 80 or older), the study analyzed two additional independent replicas of 1 million unique cDNA reads from the same blood draw.

The library relied on 5' RACE. Sequencing relied on an Illumina HiSeq 2500. The second PCR ran for about 7 to 11 cycles and used a J-beta primer mix along with a sample-barcoded 5' primer. Each TCR beta cDNA molecule received a unique molecular identifier from a template-switch 5' adaptor carrying 12 random nucleotides. Each sample yielded at least 3 million CDR3-containing paired-end reads. First-strand cDNA synthesis was performed from all RNA using the Mint cDNA synthesis kit, with priming by a TRBC-specific oligonucleotide. Following uracil-DNA glycosylase treatment, a first 18-cycle PCR with universal primers M1SS and BC2_uni_R was performed on all cDNA. Per the authors' processing: For normalization, 1 million high-quality reads were randomly selected from each sample, with every read carrying a distinct molecular identifier. Instead of being binned into consensus sequences, reads with shared molecular identifiers were discarded. CDR3 identification, clonotype clustering and error correction used MiTCR with a Q25 quality threshold and the strictest error-elimination algorithm. A nonparametric unseen species model with Euler transformation was used to estimate a lower bound on total TCR beta diversity. TCRdb reanalyzed the raw reads on its own, using fastp at Q25 for trimming and MiXCR for clone calling, and kept in-frame beta chains. Under each unique CDR3 protein, matching rows form one entry showing the most common genes and DNA. These V and J calls derive from TCRdb rather than the authors' analysis. Within this sample are 600,000 to 850,000 distinct CDR3 sequences, with roughly 25% of them counted one time only. The ten largest make up 8% to 10% of the sample.

Findings and caveats that apply to the study as a whole: Donor CMV infection status was unknown, potentially confounding age-related changes in expanded clonotypes. Since profiling was done on bulk unsorted PBMCs, naive and antigen-experienced compartments could not be conclusively compared. Total diversity estimates from one million sequenced T cells were considered lower bounds and underestimates. There was a strong correlation between observed TCR beta diversity and the percentage of naive T cells measured by flow cytometry. As age increased, observed TCR beta diversity per million T cells dropped in a roughly linear way, and a significant reduction was already evident by age 40. Compared with the aged group, the long-lived group had more naive CD4+ T cells, fewer expanded clones and increased TCR diversity, suggesting age selection.

The 39 donors, aged about 6 to 95 years, were systemically healthy Caucasian individuals from Russia. Each donor gave ten milliliters of peripheral blood, collected into EDTA-treated Vacutainer tubes. Ficoll-Paque density-gradient centrifugation was used to isolate PBMCs, with at least 7 million obtained per sample. Total RNA was extracted from PBMCs with Trizol reagent, with at least 5 micrograms obtained per sample. Naive CD45RAhigh/CD27high T cell percentages were measured by flow cytometry on a PBMC aliquot from every donor. With regard to this clonotype: Its recognized antigen is unknown. It has no much larger one-base neighbor in the sample; base qualities were not kept.

The CDR1 and CDR2 encoded by the germline V gene are MDHEN and SYDVKM. The CDR3 sequence holds 17 residues, the cysteine and phenylalanine included. The DNA shown is the 51-base CDR3, in frame from base 1. V sheds 2 bases and J sheds 0 bases, leaving 11 bases between their ends. This same sample was also part of a study on T cells of mothers and their children. The second study's paper adds: Nine systemically healthy Caucasian individuals, comprising three mothers and their six children, were included as donors. cDNA synthesis used all of the extracted RNA, with roughly 1.5 ug of RNA in each 15 ul reaction. Sample barcodes and 2-4 random nucleotides were added via the M1S primer in the second PCR. Over 9.5 million TCR beta CDR3 reads were obtained for each mother, and some 3 million reads were obtained for each child. Thymic selection shapes the output of TCR recombination in a similar way in related and unrelated pairs, and inherited differences have a minor effect. Normalized repertoire overlap was always found to be slightly, but never significantly, higher in related mother-child pairs than in unrelated mother-child pairs. No persistent microchimeric T cell clones were found, with a detection sensitivity of approximately 110 clones per million clonotypes. To look for features that set related mother-child pairs apart from unrelated individuals, the researchers ran deep NGS to compare the TCR beta repertoires of mothers and children. Mothers averaged 40 +/- 4 years of age and children averaged around 11 +/- 4 years. After adapter ligation with NEBNext reagents, the libraries were sequenced on Illumina HiSeq 2000 with 100+100 nt paired-end reads. Mother and child libraries were prepared a month apart and sequenced in separate runs to prevent cross-contamination. Between about 500,000 and 2,100,000 distinct TCR beta clonotypes were identified per donor. Naive TCR beta clonotypes were estimated from low-frequency clonotypes matched to each donor's FACS-determined naive share, without sorting.

Sequencing was performed on blood. This receptor chain uses TRBV28 and TRBJ2-6; the D segment cannot be called with confidence. This TCR came from a boy aged 5-17 years in good health. In nucleotide form, the sequence is TGTGCCAGCAGTTTAAACCTCGACTTCTCTGGGGCCAACGTCCTGACTTTC. This is translated as CASSLNLDFSGANVLTF.